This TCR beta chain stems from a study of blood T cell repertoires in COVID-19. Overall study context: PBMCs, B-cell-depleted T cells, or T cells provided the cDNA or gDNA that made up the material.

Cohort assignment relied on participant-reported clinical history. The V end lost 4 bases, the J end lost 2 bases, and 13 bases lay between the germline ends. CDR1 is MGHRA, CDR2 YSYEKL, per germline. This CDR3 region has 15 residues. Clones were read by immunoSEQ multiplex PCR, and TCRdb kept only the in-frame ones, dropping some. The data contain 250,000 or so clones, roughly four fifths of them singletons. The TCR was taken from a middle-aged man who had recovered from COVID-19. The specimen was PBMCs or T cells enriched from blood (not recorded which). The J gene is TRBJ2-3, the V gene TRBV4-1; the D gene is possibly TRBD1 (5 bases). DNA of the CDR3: TGCGCCAGCAGCCCCTGGGGCTCTGCCACAGATACGCAGTATTTT. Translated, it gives CASSPWGSATDTQYF.